Presented here are 7 T cell receptor beta chains from one specimen sequenced in a study of T-cell reconstitution after alpha-beta-depleted transplantation in children. Unique molecular identifiers were incorporated during preparation of the TCRbeta library. TCRdb called the PCR reads again in MiXCR, with one record for every CDR3 protein. The table has approximately 240,000 distinct CDR3 sequences, 9.5% to 13% seen once; the top ten hold 28%. This specimen was PBMCs, taken before TCRalphabeta/CD19-depleted stem cell transplant. All receptors derive from a child under three years old with acute myeloid leukemia, due to receive a stem cell transplant.

This clonotype was observed at least ten times. This rearrangement joins TRBV5-1 to TRBJ2-3; 10 bases line up with TRBD1. Trimming took 1 base from V and 6 from J; bases not matched to a gene: 5. Germline V gene data show CDR1 as SGHRS and CDR2 as YFSETQ. The CDR3 is made up of 15 amino acids. This CDR3 reads CASSLWGQGLDTQYF. CDR3 DNA: TGCGCCAGCAGCTTGTGGGGACAGGGGTTGGATACGCAGTATTTT. Complete variable domain (other parts from reference TRBV5-1 and TRBJ2-3): KAGVTQTPRYLIKTRGQQVTLSCSPISGHRSVSWYQQTPGQGLQFLFEYFSETQRNKGNFPGRFSGRQFSNSRSEMNVSTLELGDSALYLCASSLWGQGLDTQYFGPGTRLTVL.

This clonotype was recorded many times. In nucleotides, the CDR3 is TGTGCCAGCAGCTTACTGTTAGGCCAGCCCCAGCATTTT. Its protein is CASSLLLGQPQHF. The rearrangement links TRBV7-9 to TRBJ1-5; D call uncertain. Trimming pared 2 bases from V and 7 bases from J, leaving 9 bases between. Germline CDR1 reads SEHNR; CDR2 reads FQNEAQ (reference sequence). There are 13 residues in the CDR3.

The chain joins TRBV7-9 to TRBJ2-5; D is ambiguous. The CDR3 totals 14 residues. Trimming stripped 5 bases from V and 5 bases from J, with 15 bases between. CDR1 and CDR2 (germline): SEHNR, FQNEAQ (reference sequence). The CDR3 bases are TGTGCCAGCAGCATGGACGTGGTTTGGGAGACCCAGTACTTC. Translated: CASSMDVVWETQYF.

The chain uses TRBV30 and TRBJ2-7; TRBD2 is a possible D gene (5 bases). This CDR3 has 14 amino acids. Looked up from germline, CDR1 is GTSNPN and CDR2 is SVGIG (reference sequence). Trimming stripped 1 base from V and 3 bases from J, with 13 bases between. The CDR3 protein is CAWSGESEHYEQYF. DNA for the CDR3: TGTGCCTGGAGTGGGGAGAGCGAGCACTACGAGCAGTACTTC. Using reference TRBV30 and TRBJ2-7 for the parts outside the CDR3, the full variable domain is SQTIHQWPATLVQPVGSPLSLECTVEGTSNPNLYWYRQAAGRGLQLLFYSVGIGQISSEVPQNLSASRPQDRQFILSSKKLLLSDSGFYLCAWSGESEHYEQYFGPGTRLTVT.

The chain employs TRBV7-2 and TRBJ2-3; the D is unclear. This CDR3 spans 12 amino acids. Germline V gene data show CDR1 as SGHTA and CDR2 as FQGNSA. Trimming took 2 bases from V and 8 from J, leaving 8 bases between them. CDR3 nucleotides: TGTGCCAGCAGCTTAACGGGCCTTACGCAGTATTTT. This encodes CASSLTGLTQYF.

This clonotype was counted between two and nine times. The chain combines TRBV7-2 with TRBJ2-1; TRBD1 might be the D (7 bases). The CDR3 extends over 15 amino acids. Deletions cut 1 base from V and 6 bases from J, with 13 bases between. From germline, CDR1 is SGHTA and CDR2 FQGNSA. CDR3 in DNA: TGTGCCAGCAGCTTAGGGGGGGACAGCATCAATGAGCAGTTCTTC. Protein: CASSLGGDSINEQFF.

This clonotype was detected ten times or more. This chain uses TRBV7-9 with TRBJ1-2, with a possible D match to TRBD1 (6 bases). Trimming took off 2 bases at V and 14 bases at J, with 18 bases between the two ends. This CDR3 comprises 13 residues. Germline values: CDR1 SEHNR, CDR2 FQNEAQ (reference sequence). Here the CDR3 DNA reads TGTGCCAGCAGCTTATCAAACAGGCCCAGGGGAACCTTC. Translated, it gives CASSLSNRPRGTF.